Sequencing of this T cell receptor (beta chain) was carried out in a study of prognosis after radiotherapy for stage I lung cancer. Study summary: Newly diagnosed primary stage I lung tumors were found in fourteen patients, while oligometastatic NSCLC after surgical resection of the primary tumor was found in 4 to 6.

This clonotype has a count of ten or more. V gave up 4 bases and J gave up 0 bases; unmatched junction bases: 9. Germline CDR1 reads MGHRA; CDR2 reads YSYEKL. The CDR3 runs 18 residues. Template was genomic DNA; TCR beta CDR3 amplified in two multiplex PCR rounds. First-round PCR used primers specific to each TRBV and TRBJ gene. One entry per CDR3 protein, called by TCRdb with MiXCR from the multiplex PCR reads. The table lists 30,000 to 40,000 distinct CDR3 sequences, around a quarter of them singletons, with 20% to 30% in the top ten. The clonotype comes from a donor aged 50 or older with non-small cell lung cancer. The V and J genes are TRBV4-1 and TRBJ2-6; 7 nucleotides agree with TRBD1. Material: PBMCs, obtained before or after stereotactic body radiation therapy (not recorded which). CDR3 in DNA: TGCGCCAGCAGCCTAGTGACAGGGTCCCCCTCTGGGGCCAACGTCCTGACTTTC. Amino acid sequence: CASSLVTGSPSGANVLTF.